One sample yielded the 19 T cell receptor beta chains listed below, sequenced in a study of T cells in Graves' hyperthyroidism and ophthalmopathy. The CDR3 regions of TCR beta were amplified from RNA transcripts. A set of HTBI primers served as the primers for a first-round RT-PCR of the TCR CDR3. TCRdb reprocessed the multiplex PCR reads via MiXCR and lists one record per CDR3 protein. Here the sample spans a few hundred thousand distinct CDR3 sequences, approximately 15% being singletons. Material: blood. These receptors originate from a woman aged 25 to 39 with Graves' hyperthyroidism.

The rearrangement joins TRBV24-1 to TRBJ2-1, with D maybe TRBD1 (6 bases). V lost 5 bases and J 1 base, leaving 23 bases between the germline ends. Germline V gene lookup returns CDR1 KGHDR and CDR2 SFDVKD. This CDR3 has 19 residues. The DNA for the CDR3 is TGTGCCACCAGTGGCCCCCCTGGACGGGCAGGGGAATCCTACAATGAGCAGTTCTTC. Its translation: CATSGPPGRAGESYNEQFF.

To note about this clonotype: A much larger clone is a single base away; this may be a read error. The V call is TRBV2, the J call TRBJ2-2; D gene uncertain. V lost 6 bases and J lost 7, with 12 bases in between. CDR3 size: 13 residues. From germline, CDR1 is SNHLY and CDR2 FYNNEI. The CDR3, as DNA: TGTGCCAGCAGGGACGCCGGAATCGGGGAGCTGTTTTTT. Translating it yields CASRDAGIGELFF.

Details on this clonotype: A much larger clonotype is one base distant, so this may be a read error. The rearrangement uses TRBV3-1 and TRBJ2-3; 7 nucleotides align to TRBD2. The CDR3 extends over 16 amino acids. The V gene's germline CDR1 is LGHDT and CDR2 YNNKEL (reference sequence). Trimming at V came to 3 bases and at J to 2 bases, leaving 8 bases not matched to a gene. The CDR3: CASSQGGKIATDTQYF. In DNA, the CDR3 is TGTGCCAGCAGCCAGGGGGGGAAGATAGCCACAGATACGCAGTATTTT.

This clonotype has a handful of counts. Germline and junction disagree at one end, which may indicate a read error. The chain carries TRBV7-7 and TRBJ2-1; TRBD2 agrees at 7 bases. CDR1 and CDR2 (germline): SSHAT, FNYEAQ (reference sequence). The CDR3 extends over 20 amino acids. CDR3 sequence: CASSSSGTSAETSSYNEQFF. In nucleotides, the CDR3 is TGTGCTAGCAGCAGCTCAGGCACTAGCGCAGAAACTAGCTCCTACAATGAGCAGTTCTTC.

The chain links TRBV20-1 to TRBJ2-3; D is possibly TRBD1 or TRBD2 (5 bases each). The ends were cut back, 3 bases at V and 1 base at J, with 14 bases in the middle. Looked up from germline, CDR1 is DFQATT and CDR2 is SNEGSKA (reference sequence). This CDR3 has 15 residues. CDR3 loop: CSARGVWRGTDTQYF. The CDR3 coding sequence is TGCAGTGCTAGGGGGGTTTGGCGGGGCACAGATACGCAGTATTTT.

This chain connects TRBV9 to TRBJ1-1; tentatively, D is TRBD1 (5 bases). Germline CDR1 and CDR2: SGDLS and YYNGEE. The V end was cut by 3 bases, the J end by 5 bases, with 11 bases between. The CDR3 covers 13 residues. CDR3 DNA: TGTGCCAGCAGCGCCGACAGCAGGACTGAAGCTTTCTTT. Protein: CASSADSRTEAFF.

Many counts were recorded for this clonotype. The chain carries TRBV10-3 and TRBJ2-1; D unclear. Germline CDR1 ENHRY, CDR2 SYGVKD. CDR3 length equals 17 residues. V lost 0 bases and J lost 6, with 18 bases in between. This CDR3 is CAISESGAESGFNEQFF. The CDR3 DNA sequence: TGTGCCATCAGTGAGTCTGGTGCGGAGAGTGGTTTCAATGAGCAGTTCTTC.

This clonotype was detected ten times or more. The rearrangement uses TRBV5-1 and TRBJ2-1; 9 bases align to TRBD2. The CDR3 spans 16 residues. V lost 5 bases to trimming and J lost 5 bases; unmatched junction nucleotides: 11. Germline V CDR1 and CDR2: SGHRS, YFSETQ. The CDR3 protein is CASRRDNLAGNNEQFF. The CDR3 DNA follows: TGCGCCAGCAGACGCGACAACCTAGCGGGGAACAATGAGCAGTTCTTC.

This clonotype was seen repeatedly, ten times or more. V gene TRBV6-1 combines with J gene TRBJ2-1; maybe TRBD2 (5 bases). Germline CDR1 is MNHNS and CDR2 is SASEGT. CDR3 length: 15 residues. Trimming stripped 6 bases from V and 2 bases from J, with 14 bases between. CDR3 sequence reads: CASRDRGKPYNEQFF. For the CDR3, the DNA is TGTGCCAGCAGAGACCGGGGTAAACCCTACAATGAGCAGTTCTTC.

A few counts support this clonotype. The chain joins TRBV10-3 to TRBJ2-2; no reliable D call. The V and J ends lost 7 bases and 2 bases respectively, with 8 bases between them. This CDR3 spans 13 amino acids. Germline CDR1 and CDR2: ENHRY and SYGVKD. The DNA of the CDR3 is TGTGCCATCAAGGGAACCAACACCGGGGAGCTGTTTTTT. Protein: CAIKGTNTGELFF.

This clonotype was seen at least ten times. CDR3 sequence reads: CASREGASYEQYF. CDR3 bases: TGCGCCAGCAGAGAGGGGGCCTCCTACGAGCAGTACTTC. The V call is TRBV5-1, the J call TRBJ2-7, with TRBD1 matching over 7 bases. The CDR3 is 13 residues long. V trimming: 5 bases; J trimming: 0 bases; junction bases outside the gene matches: 2. The germline CDR1 and CDR2 sequences are SGHRS and YFSETQ.

This clonotype has a handful of counts. J is TRBJ2-1 and V is TRBV20-1; the D is unclear. Germline V gene data show CDR1 as DFQATT and CDR2 as SNEGSKA (reference sequence). Trimming pared 3 bases from V and 0 bases from J, leaving 15 bases between. CDR3 size: 16 residues. The CDR3 DNA follows: TGCAGTGCTAGGACCCCGGGCTCAAGCTCCTACAATGAGCAGTTCTTC. It is translated as CSARTPGSSSYNEQFF.

This clonotype was detected a few times. The rearrangement links TRBV9 to TRBJ2-7; 13 bases line up with TRBD2. Per germline, CDR1 SGDLS and CDR2 YYNGEE. The length of the CDR3 is 16 residues. The V gene end was trimmed by 2 bases and the J gene end by 0 bases; junction bases not matched to a gene: 2. Here the CDR3 DNA reads TGTGCCAGCAGCGTCGGACTAGCGGGAGACTCCTACGAGCAGTACTTC. This sequence encodes CASSVGLAGDSYEQYF.

A remark on this clonotype: This may stem from a read error, because a much larger clone lies one nucleotide away. The chain is built from TRBV3-1 and TRBJ1-3; no definite D call. Germline lookup yields CDR1 LGHDT and CDR2 YNNKEL (reference sequence). There are 15 residues in the CDR3. CDR3 amino acids: CASCQDGGPGDTIYF. In DNA, the CDR3 is TGTGCCAGCTGCCAAGACGGAGGGCCCGGGGACACCATATATTTT.

This clonotype was recorded many times. The chain couples TRBV7-2 to TRBJ2-5; D uncertain. The germline gives CDR1 SGHTA, CDR2 FQGNSA. Trimming removed 1 base from V and 5 bases from J, with 17 bases in between. The CDR3 has 16 amino acids. The CDR3 region is CASSLEMGMRTETQYF. DNA of the CDR3: TGTGCCAGCAGCTTAGAAATGGGCATGAGGACGGAGACCCAGTACTTC.

As concerns this clonotype: One end of the junction is discordant with germline, which a read error may explain. This chain links TRBV7-3 with TRBJ2-1; 9 bases fit TRBD2. The CDR3 extends over 14 amino acids. Germline V gene data show CDR1 as SGHTA and CDR2 as FQGTGA. CDR3 in DNA: TGTGCCGGCAGCCGTAGCGGGGGTAACAATGAGCAGTTCTTC. Translating it yields CAGSRSGGNNEQFF.

This clonotype has ten or more counts. The rearrangement links TRBV7-9 to TRBJ2-7, with D perhaps being TRBD1 or TRBD2 (5 bases each). The CDR3 runs to 15 residues. Per the germline V gene, CDR1 is SEHNR and CDR2 is FQNEAQ (reference sequence). The V and J ends lost 7 bases and 2 bases respectively, with 18 bases between them. CDR3 DNA sequence: TGTGCCAGCACGCCGGTCGAGGGGTCAACCTACGAGCAGTACTTC. It specifies CASTPVEGSTYEQYF.

This clonotype was counted ten times or more. The V and J genes are TRBV7-9 and TRBJ2-3, with 11 positions matching TRBD2. The CDR3 has 15 amino acids. Germline V gene lookup returns CDR1 SEHNR and CDR2 FQNEAQ (reference sequence). V trimming: 5 bases; J trimming: 4 bases; junction bases outside the gene matches: 5. CDR3 coding DNA: TGTGCCAGCAGCATACCTAGCGGGAGGCCAGATACGCAGTATTTT. Its translation is CASSIPSGRPDTQYF.

The rearrangement links TRBV28 to TRBJ2-3; no definite D call. V lost 2 bases and J 0 bases, leaving 6 bases between the germline ends. CDR1 is MDHEN, CDR2 SYDVKM, per germline. The length of the CDR3 is 14 residues. CDR3 in amino acids: CASSLSDSTDTQYF. Written as DNA, the CDR3 is TGTGCCAGCAGTTTAAGTGACAGCACAGATACGCAGTATTTT.